This is a list of T cell receptor beta chains from one sample in a study of blood T cell repertoires in COVID-19. TCRdb's copy holds only in-frame clones and misses some; the assay was immunoSEQ multiplex PCR. The data contain tens of thousands of clones, 89% of them seen just once; the ten biggest clones take up less than 3.5%. The sequenced material came from peripheral blood. The receptors derive from a man aged 45-65 years with COVID-19, enrolled during active disease. Each CDR3 is given with its conserved first and last residue. The order of the fields is clone size, J gene, CDR3 length, V gene, D gene, CDR3 protein, CDR3 DNA. The D gene is left open where the match is weak. Only part of the rows carry a size: once, few, many, or a class if the clone is expanded.

clone_size: -
j_call: TRBJ2-7
cdr3_length: 18
v_call: TRBV9
d_call: TRBD2
cdr3_aa: CASSPSGRGNTGLSEQYF
cdr3_nt: TGTGCCAGCAGCCCCTCCGGGAGGGGAAATACGGGTCTGAGCGAGCAGTACTTC

clone_size: -
j_call: TRBJ1-1
cdr3_length: 17
v_call: TRBV18
d_call: TRBD1
cdr3_aa: CASSPRQGVTYNAEAFF
cdr3_nt: TGTGCCAGCTCACCAAGGCAGGGGGTTACCTATAACGCTGAAGCTTTCTTT

clone_size: -
j_call: TRBJ1-2
cdr3_length: 11
v_call: TRBV12-3/TRBV12-4
d_call: -
cdr3_aa: CASSPIYGYTF
cdr3_nt: TGTGCCAGCAGCCCCATCTATGGCTACACCTTC

clone_size: -
j_call: TRBJ2-5
cdr3_length: 16
v_call: TRBV15
d_call: TRBD2
cdr3_aa: CATQPRLAGVQETQYF
cdr3_nt: TGTGCCACCCAACCCCGACTAGCGGGGGTACAAGAGACCCAGTACTTC

clone_size: -
j_call: TRBJ1-2
cdr3_length: 14
v_call: TRBV15
d_call: TRBD1
cdr3_aa: CATSREQGAYGYTF
cdr3_nt: TGTGCCACCAGCAGAGAGCAGGGGGCCTATGGCTACACCTTC

clone_size: -
j_call: TRBJ1-2
cdr3_length: 13
v_call: TRBV7-9
d_call: -
cdr3_aa: CASSLFLGLGYTF
cdr3_nt: TGTGCCAGCAGCTTATTCCTGGGGCTTGGCTACACCTTC

clone_size: once
j_call: TRBJ1-3
cdr3_length: 14
v_call: TRBV27
d_call: TRBD1
cdr3_aa: CASSPDRGRNTIYF
cdr3_nt: TGTGCCAGCAGTCCGGACAGGGGTAGAAACACCATATATTTT

clone_size: -
j_call: TRBJ1-1
cdr3_length: 13
v_call: TRBV24-1
d_call: -
cdr3_aa: CATSGGGDTEAFF
cdr3_nt: TGTGCCACCAGTGGGGGAGGGGACACTGAAGCTTTCTTT

clone_size: -
j_call: TRBJ1-6
cdr3_length: 16
v_call: TRBV5-1
d_call: -
cdr3_aa: CASSLAGGSYNSPLHF
cdr3_nt: TGCGCCAGCAGCTTGGCTGGCGGCTCCTATAATTCACCCCTCCACTTT

clone_size: -
j_call: TRBJ1-1
cdr3_length: 14
v_call: TRBV2
d_call: TRBD1
cdr3_aa: CASRGTGQNTEAFF
cdr3_nt: TGTGCCAGCAGGGGGACAGGGCAAAACACTGAAGCTTTCTTT

clone_size: -
j_call: TRBJ1-2
cdr3_length: 13
v_call: TRBV6-5
d_call: -
cdr3_aa: CASSTDTGYGYTF
cdr3_nt: TGTGCCAGCAGTACGGACACAGGATATGGCTACACCTTC

clone_size: -
j_call: TRBJ2-7
cdr3_length: 13
v_call: TRBV10-3
d_call: TRBD2
cdr3_aa: CATYSGGTYEQYF
cdr3_nt: TGTGCCACATATAGCGGGGGGACCTACGAGCAGTACTTC

clone_size: -
j_call: TRBJ1-2
cdr3_length: 13
v_call: TRBV28
d_call: -
cdr3_aa: CASSSRRGYGYTF
cdr3_nt: TGTGCCAGCAGTAGCCGCAGGGGTTATGGCTACACCTTC

clone_size: few
j_call: TRBJ1-2
cdr3_length: 16
v_call: TRBV6-1
d_call: -
cdr3_aa: CASSEQAQRSNYGYTF
cdr3_nt: TGTGCCAGCAGTGAACAGGCGCAACGATCGAACTATGGCTACACCTTC

clone_size: -
j_call: TRBJ2-1
cdr3_length: 20
v_call: TRBV21-1
d_call: -
cdr3_aa: CASSKKEWGQGARSYNEQFF
cdr3_nt: -

clone_size: -
j_call: TRBJ1-5
cdr3_length: 14
v_call: TRBV18
d_call: -
cdr3_aa: CASSRATGNQPQHF
cdr3_nt: TGTGCCAGCTCACGGGCCACTGGAAATCAGCCCCAGCATTTT

clone_size: -
j_call: TRBJ2-2
cdr3_length: 15
v_call: TRBV7-9
d_call: TRBD1
cdr3_aa: CASRPGTANTGELFF
cdr3_nt: TGTGCCAGCAGACCCGGGACAGCGAACACCGGGGAGCTGTTTTTT

clone_size: -
j_call: TRBJ2-2
cdr3_length: 15
v_call: TRBV18
d_call: TRBD1
cdr3_aa: CASSPPGQGDGELFF
cdr3_nt: TGTGCCAGCTCACCTCCGGGACAGGGAGACGGGGAGCTGTTTTTT

clone_size: -
j_call: TRBJ1-5
cdr3_length: 16
v_call: TRBV2
d_call: TRBD1
cdr3_aa: CASSGGGPGGNQPQHF
cdr3_nt: TGTGCCTCCTCAGGGGGTGGGCCGGGAGGCAATCAGCCCCAGCATTTT

clone_size: -
j_call: TRBJ1-6
cdr3_length: 16
v_call: TRBV5-1
d_call: TRBD1
cdr3_aa: CASSLTGSSYNSPLHF
cdr3_nt: TGCGCCAGCAGCCTGACAGGGAGCTCCTATAATTCACCCCTCCACTTT

clone_size: -
j_call: TRBJ1-5
cdr3_length: 13
v_call: TRBV20-1
d_call: -
cdr3_aa: CSASSGGNQPQHF
cdr3_nt: TGCAGTGCTAGTTCAGGGGGCAATCAGCCCCAGCATTTT

clone_size: -
j_call: TRBJ2-7
cdr3_length: 15
v_call: TRBV11-1
d_call: TRBD1
cdr3_aa: CASSLMTGLSPEQYF
cdr3_nt: TGTGCCAGCAGCTTAATGACAGGGCTCTCCCCCGAGCAGTACTTC

clone_size: -
j_call: TRBJ2-2
cdr3_length: 14
v_call: TRBV5-4
d_call: TRBD1
cdr3_aa: CASSLQQGTGELFF
cdr3_nt: TGTGCCAGCAGCTTACAACAGGGGACCGGGGAGCTGTTTTTT

clone_size: -
j_call: TRBJ2-5
cdr3_length: 15
v_call: TRBV7-2
d_call: TRBD2
cdr3_aa: CASSAPGGRGETQYF
cdr3_nt: TGTGCCAGCAGCGCCCCGGGGGGGCGTGGAGAGACCCAGTACTTC

clone_size: -
j_call: TRBJ2-1
cdr3_length: 16
v_call: TRBV3-1/TRBV3-2
d_call: TRBD2
cdr3_aa: CASSLGLAGGVNEQFF
cdr3_nt: TGTGCCAGCAGCCTAGGACTAGCGGGGGGAGTAAATGAGCAGTTCTTC

clone_size: -
j_call: TRBJ2-7
cdr3_length: 16
v_call: TRBV19
d_call: TRBD2
cdr3_aa: CASKRTSGQSSYEQYF
cdr3_nt: TGTGCCAGTAAACGGACTAGCGGCCAGAGCTCCTACGAGCAGTACTTC

clone_size: -
j_call: TRBJ2-7
cdr3_length: 14
v_call: TRBV5-1
d_call: -
cdr3_aa: CASSLGRGGYEQYF
cdr3_nt: TGCGCCAGCAGCTTGGGCAGGGGTGGTTACGAGCAGTACTTC

clone_size: -
j_call: TRBJ1-5
cdr3_length: 14
v_call: TRBV2
d_call: -
cdr3_aa: CASSAGNSNQPQHF
cdr3_nt: TGTGCCAGCAGTGCCGGGAATAGCAATCAGCCCCAGCATTTT

clone_size: once
j_call: TRBJ2-1
cdr3_length: 12
v_call: TRBV5-4
d_call: -
cdr3_aa: CASSMGGERGFF
cdr3_nt: TGTGCCAGCAGCATGGGTGGAGAAAGAGGGTTCTTC

clone_size: -
j_call: TRBJ2-1
cdr3_length: 12
v_call: TRBV4-1
d_call: -
cdr3_aa: CASSLTRGPQFF
cdr3_nt: TGCGCCAGCAGCTTAACGCGCGGGCCGCAGTTCTTC

clone_size: -
j_call: TRBJ1-6
cdr3_length: 19
v_call: TRBV7-8
d_call: -
cdr3_aa: CASRGRDGGMRGYNSPLHF
cdr3_nt: TGTGCCAGCAGAGGCCGGGACGGCGGTATGAGGGGGTATAATTCACCCCTCCACTTT

clone_size: -
j_call: TRBJ1-2
cdr3_length: 13
v_call: TRBV6-1
d_call: -
cdr3_aa: CASSEAGNYGYTF
cdr3_nt: TGTGCCAGCAGTGAGGCAGGGAACTATGGCTACACCTTC

clone_size: -
j_call: TRBJ1-2
cdr3_length: 14
v_call: TRBV5-1
d_call: TRBD1
cdr3_aa: CASSLGDRAAGYTF
cdr3_nt: TGCGCCAGCAGCTTGGGAGACAGGGCCGCTGGCTACACCTTC

clone_size: -
j_call: TRBJ2-3
cdr3_length: 16
v_call: TRBV5-1
d_call: TRBD2
cdr3_aa: CASSLLERGSGDTQYF
cdr3_nt: TGCGCCAGCAGCTTGTTGGAGCGGGGGAGCGGAGATACGCAGTATTTT

clone_size: few
j_call: TRBJ1-2
cdr3_length: 13
v_call: TRBV12-3/TRBV12-4
d_call: TRBD1
cdr3_aa: CASRTGQEHGYTF
cdr3_nt: TGTGCCAGCAGGACTGGACAGGAGCATGGCTACACCTTC

clone_size: -
j_call: TRBJ2-3
cdr3_length: 17
v_call: TRBV9
d_call: -
cdr3_aa: CASSLSGRDRYTDTQYF
cdr3_nt: TGTGCCAGCAGCTTAAGTGGGCGGGACCGATACACAGATACGCAGTATTTT

clone_size: -
j_call: TRBJ2-3
cdr3_length: 15
v_call: TRBV6-2/TRBV6-3
d_call: TRBD2
cdr3_aa: CASSPGGASTDTQYF
cdr3_nt: TGTGCCAGCAGTCCCGGGGGGGCTAGCACAGATACGCAGTATTTT

clone_size: -
j_call: TRBJ2-2
cdr3_length: 16
v_call: TRBV2
d_call: TRBD2
cdr3_aa: CASRLAGGSNTGELFF
cdr3_nt: TGTGCCAGCCGACTAGCGGGGGGCTCGAACACCGGGGAGCTGTTTTTT

clone_size: -
j_call: TRBJ2-5
cdr3_length: 16
v_call: TRBV9
d_call: TRBD2
cdr3_aa: CASSPRLAGGQETQYF
cdr3_nt: TGTGCCAGCAGCCCGAGACTAGCGGGGGGGCAGGAGACCCAGTACTTC

clone_size: -
j_call: TRBJ1-6
cdr3_length: 15
v_call: TRBV11-2
d_call: -
cdr3_aa: CASSLETGYNSPLHF
cdr3_nt: TGTGCCAGCAGCTTAGAGACAGGCTATAATTCACCCCTCCACTTT

clone_size: few
j_call: TRBJ1-1
cdr3_length: 13
v_call: TRBV27
d_call: -
cdr3_aa: CASSTYREAEAFF
cdr3_nt: TGTGCCAGCAGTACTTATCGGGAGGCTGAAGCTTTCTTT

clone_size: -
j_call: TRBJ1-1
cdr3_length: 17
v_call: TRBV9
d_call: -
cdr3_aa: CASSVSWGMGANTEAFF
cdr3_nt: TGTGCCAGCAGCGTAAGTTGGGGGATGGGGGCGAACACTGAAGCTTTCTTT

clone_size: medium-sized
j_call: TRBJ2-3
cdr3_length: 15
v_call: TRBV6-1
d_call: TRBD2
cdr3_aa: CASSELAGGPDTQYF
cdr3_nt: TGTGCCAGCAGTGAACTAGCGGGGGGGCCAGATACGCAGTATTTT

clone_size: -
j_call: TRBJ1-2
cdr3_length: 16
v_call: TRBV18
d_call: -
cdr3_aa: CASSPSPVSGAYGYTF
cdr3_nt: TGTGCCAGCTCGCCCTCCCCCGTATCAGGGGCCTATGGCTACACCTTC

clone_size: -
j_call: TRBJ1-2
cdr3_length: 13
v_call: TRBV29-1
d_call: TRBD1
cdr3_aa: CSVEGQGEEGYTF
cdr3_nt: TGCAGCGTTGAAGGGCAGGGGGAGGAAGGCTACACCTTC